Following are 23 T cell receptor beta chains from one sample sequenced in a study of T cell responses to AZD1222 COVID-19 vaccine (dated by TCRdb to the early 2020s). The library was generated by the immunoSEQ multiplex PCR assay. Drawn from immuneACCESS, this table holds only the in-frame rearrangements with V and J called that TCRdb kept. Clones are partly lost; checked studies trace under half to an unresolved V gene and leave the rest unexplained. This sample lists 85,000 to 130,000 clones; roughly 93% were detected once. The top ten constitute less than 6.5% of the sample. Explained via the paper, the time point label denotes: baseline before first vaccination. Material: peripheral blood, obtained on day 0 of AZD1222 vaccination. Source of these receptors: an adult in good health.

The chain recombines TRBV6-1 with TRBJ2-3; D not resolved. The CDR3 has 16 amino acids. CDR1 is MNHNS and CDR2 is SASEGT in the germline V gene. V lost 4 bases to trimming and J lost 6 bases, with 20 bases between them. This chain's CDR3 is CASSGPGQPVEDTQYF. In DNA form, the CDR3 reads TGTGCCAGCAGTGGGCCGGGTCAGCCAGTAGAGGATACGCAGTATTTT.

The chain is built from TRBV28 and TRBJ1-3; D call uncertain. The CDR3 is 15 residues long. Germline CDR1 MDHEN, CDR2 SYDVKM. Trimming took off 2 bases at V and 0 bases at J, with 8 bases between the two ends. CDR3 region: CASSLEVYSGNTIYF. Here the CDR3 DNA reads TGTGCCAGCAGTTTAGAGGTATACTCTGGAAACACCATATATTTT. Drawing the rest from reference TRBV28 and TRBJ1-3, the complete variable domain is DVKVTQSSRYLVKRTGEKVFLECVQDMDHENMFWYRQDPGLGLRLIYFSYDVKMKEKGDIPEGYSVSREKKERFSLILESASTNQTSMYLCASSLEVYSGNTIYFGEGSWLTVV.

The CDR3 DNA follows: TGTGCCACCAGCAGAGATTTAACGGGACGCGAGCAGTACTTC. Translation: CATSRDLTGREQYF. J is TRBJ2-7 and V is TRBV15; D may correspond to TRBD1 or TRBD2 (5 bases each). CDR1 is LNHNV, CDR2 YYDKDF, per germline (reference sequence). V lost 0 bases and J 6 bases, leaving 12 bases between the germline ends. The CDR3 runs to 14 residues.

The chain is built from TRBV5-5 and TRBJ1-5; no definite D call. The ends were cut back, 4 bases at V and 5 bases at J, with 10 bases in the middle. In germline, CDR1 is SGHKS, CDR2 YYEKEE (reference sequence). This CDR3 is built from 13 residues. The CDR3, as DNA: TGTGCCAGCAGCCTCCGACGGGATCAGCCCCAGCATTTT. Amino acid sequence: CASSLRRDQPQHF.

V gene TRBV11-3 combines with J gene TRBJ2-3, with D unresolved. This CDR3 spans 14 amino acids. The germline V and J ends were trimmed by 5 bases and 0 bases, with 9 bases remaining between them. CDR1 SGHNT and CDR2 YENEEA come from the germline V gene. CDR3 loop: CASSRLGSTDTQYF. The CDR3 bases are TGTGCCAGCAGCCGGCTAGGGAGCACAGATACGCAGTATTTT.

The CDR3 protein is CASSLATQGQSKAFF. The CDR3 DNA is TGTGCCAGCAGCTTAGCGACCCAAGGACAATCAAAAGCTTTCTTT. The rearrangement joins TRBV7-8 to TRBJ1-1; perhaps TRBD1 as D (5 bases). CDR1 is SGHVS, CDR2 FQNEAQ, per germline. The length of the CDR3 is 15 residues. Trimming stripped 0 bases from V and 9 bases from J, with 17 bases between.

The chain has TRBV7-9 and TRBJ1-2, with 7 nucleotides matching TRBD1. Looked up from germline, CDR1 is SEHNR and CDR2 is FQNEAQ (reference sequence). The CDR3 length is 12 residues. V dropped 3 bases and J dropped 7; count of bases not matched to a gene: 2. The CDR3 is CASSLTGSGYTF. Here the CDR3 DNA reads TGTGCCAGCAGCTTGACAGGGTCTGGCTACACCTTC.

This rearrangement joins TRBV28 to TRBJ2-7, with 7 nucleotides matching TRBD1. V was pared by 5 bases and J by 9 bases, with 7 bases of the junction left unmatched. This CDR3 is built from 12 residues. Germline CDR1 is MDHEN and CDR2 is SYDVKM. This chain's CDR3 is CASSAGTVAQYF. In DNA, the CDR3 is TGTGCCAGCAGTGCTGGGACAGTGGCGCAGTACTTC. Together with reference TRBV28 and TRBJ2-7, the CDR3 gives the full variable domain: DVKVTQSSRYLVKRTGEKVFLECVQDMDHENMFWYRQDPGLGLRLIYFSYDVKMKEKGDIPEGYSVSREKKERFSLILESASTNQTSMYLCASSAGTVAQYFGPGTRLTVT.

The genes are TRBV27 and TRBJ1-5; 7 bases map to TRBD1. With 5 bases clipped from V and 2 bases from J, the junction kept 6 bases outside the gene matches. In germline, CDR1 is MNHEY, CDR2 SMNVEV (reference sequence). CDR3 size: 15 residues. The CDR3 sequence is CASSRQGGGNQPQHF. The CDR3 nucleotides are TGTGCCAGCAGTCGTCAGGGGGGAGGCAATCAGCCCCAGCATTTT.

The CDR3 reads CATSDPLRSYNEQFF. The CDR3 DNA sequence: TGTGCCACCAGTGATCCCTTACGTAGCTACAATGAGCAGTTCTTC. The chain uses TRBV24-1 and TRBJ2-1; D not certain. CDR1 and CDR2 from the germline V gene are KGHDR and SFDVKD. This CDR3 spans 15 amino acids. V was shortened by 3 bases and J by 3 bases, with 11 bases between the two germline ends.

V is TRBV7-2 and J is TRBJ1-5; D not certain. The germline gives CDR1 SGHTA, CDR2 FQGNSA. The CDR3 length is 16 residues. Trimming stripped 2 bases from V and 2 bases from J, with 13 bases between. CDR3 nucleotide sequence: TGTGCCAGCAGCTTAATAGCGGTAGGCGGCAATCAGCCCCAGCATTTT. This codes for CASSLIAVGGNQPQHF.

CDR3 in amino acids: CASSEARRGGGYTF. For the CDR3, the DNA is TGTGCCAGCAGTGAAGCGCGCAGGGGGGGCGGCTACACCTTC. J is TRBJ1-2 and V is TRBV2, with 7 bases that match TRBD1. CDR1 and CDR2 from the germline V gene are SNHLY and FYNNEI. V was pared by 0 bases and J by 8 bases, with 6 bases of the junction left unmatched. This CDR3 has 14 amino acids.

The chain links TRBV18 to TRBJ2-1; 10 nucleotides agree with TRBD2. Germline CDR1 is KGHSH and CDR2 is LQKENI. Losses at the gene ends were 3 bases for V and 4 bases for J; bases not matched to a gene: 6. This CDR3 has 16 residues. The CDR3 bases are TGTGCCAGCTCACCCCCGCCACTAGCGGGGTACAATGAGCAGTTCTTC. Protein sequence: CASSPPPLAGYNEQFF.

The chain has TRBV3-1 (or the pseudogene TRBV3-2) and TRBJ1-2, with TRBD1 matching 7 bases. The J segment lost 4 bases and the V segment lost 5 bases, leaving 13 bases of the junction unmatched. This CDR3 region has 16 residues. Germline values: CDR1 LGHDT, CDR2 YNNKEL (reference sequence). The CDR3 DNA is TGTGCCAGCAGCAACCGGGACAGACAGGAACTCTATGGCTACACCTTC. Translation: CASSNRDRQELYGYTF.

This clone appeared once. This chain uses TRBV19 with TRBJ1-1; weak D call: TRBD1 (5 bases). The germline gives CDR1 LNHDA, CDR2 SQIVND (reference sequence). The CDR3 runs 10 residues. The germline V and J ends were trimmed by 11 bases and 9 bases, with 13 bases remaining between them. The CDR3 DNA reads as TGTGCCTCGGGGGGTCAACAAGCTTTCTTT. Protein sequence: CASGGQQAFF.

The rearrangement uses TRBV11-3 and TRBJ2-4; 12 nucleotides align to TRBD2. The CDR3 consists of 16 residues. From germline, CDR1 is SGHNT and CDR2 YENEEA. The V gene end was trimmed by 3 bases and the J gene end by 2 bases; junction bases not matched to a gene: 2. The CDR3 loop is CASSFLAGGTKNIQYF. CDR3 nucleotides: TGTGCCAGCAGCTTTCTAGCGGGAGGGACCAAAAACATTCAGTACTTC. The whole variable domain, filled in from reference TRBV11-3 and TRBJ2-4, reads EAGVVQSPRYKIIEKKQPVAFWCNPISGHNTLYWYLQNLGQGPELLIRYENEEAVDDSQLPKDRFSAERLKGVDSTLKIQPAELGDSAVYLCASSFLAGGTKNIQYFGAGTRLSVL.

CDR3 nucleotides: TGTGCCAGCAGCCCAACAGGGGGAGGGACCATTATCTATGAGCAGTTCTTC. Amino acids: CASSPTGGGTIIYEQFF. This sequence joins TRBV9 and TRBJ2-1, with a weak D call TRBD1 (8 bases). The germline V gene encodes CDR1 SGDLS and CDR2 YYNGEE. The CDR3 loop spans 17 amino acids. The V gene lost 4 bases and the J gene lost 8 bases, with 25 bases spanning the gap.

The chain is built from TRBV6-5 and TRBJ2-7, with 9 bases lining up with TRBD1. The V and J ends lost 7 bases and 4 bases, in that order; junction bases with no gene match: 11. CDR3 size: 15 residues. Germline V gene lookup returns CDR1 MNHEY and CDR2 SVGAGI. The CDR3 loop reads CASMGPHRGQYEQYF. The CDR3 region has the DNA TGTGCCAGCATGGGGCCACACAGGGGGCAGTACGAGCAGTACTTC.

The V call is TRBV2, the J call TRBJ2-1; D is undetermined. CDR3 length: 15 residues. Germline V gene sequence: CDR1 SNHLY, CDR2 FYNNEI. Trimming pared 4 bases from V and 2 bases from J, leaving 12 bases between. CDR3 loop: CASSVEAQPYNEQFF. The CDR3 DNA sequence: TGTGCCAGCAGTGTCGAGGCGCAGCCCTACAATGAGCAGTTCTTC.

The genes are TRBV5-4 and TRBJ2-3; TRBD2 might be the D (5 bases). CDR1 and CDR2 (germline): SGHNT, YYREEE (reference sequence). The CDR3 is 15 amino acids. V was trimmed by 2 bases and J by 5 bases, leaving 15 bases between them. The CDR3 region is CASSLSAAPVDTQYF. The CDR3 DNA reads TGTGCCAGCAGCTTATCAGCGGCCCCAGTAGATACGCAGTATTTT.

The rearrangement links TRBV5-4 to TRBJ2-7; 10 bases line up with TRBD1. The germline V gene encodes CDR1 SGHNT and CDR2 YYREEE (reference sequence). The CDR3 extends over 13 amino acids. V trimming: 5 bases; J trimming: 7 bases; junction bases outside the gene matches: 6. The DNA of the CDR3 is TGTGCCAGCAGGTCCGGGACAGGGGAAGAGCAGTACTTC. Residues: CASRSGTGEEQYF.

The V gene is TRBV5-6, the J gene TRBJ2-7; TRBD1 might be the D (6 bases). Trimming took 0 bases from V and 9 from J, leaving 13 bases between them. The CDR3 is made up of 13 amino acids. Germline CDR1 and CDR2: SGHDT and YYEEEE. The CDR3 here is CASSLVGTWRQYF. The CDR3 region has the DNA TGTGCCAGCAGCTTGGTCGGGACATGGAGGCAGTACTTC.

The genes are TRBV15 and TRBJ1-1; D not resolved. The CDR3 sequence is 15 residues long. The V end was cut by 0 bases, the J end by 1 base, with 9 bases between. Per the germline V gene, CDR1 is LNHNV and CDR2 is YYDKDF (reference sequence). CDR3 DNA: TGTGCCACCAGCAGAGATTGGGAGGCGAACACTGAAGCTTTCTTT. It yields the protein CATSRDWEANTEAFF. Drawing the rest from reference TRBV15 and TRBJ1-1, the complete variable domain is DAMVIQNPRYQVTQFGKPVTLSCSQTLNHNVMYWYQQKSSQAPKLLFHYYDKDFNNEADTPDNFQSRRPNTSFCFLDIRSPGLGDTAMYLCATSRDWEANTEAFFGQGTRLTVV.